This section outlines one T cell receptor (beta chain) sequence together with its context. Its antigen is as yet unknown. This specimen comes from a study of lymphopenia after photon versus proton radiotherapy. Study results and limitations: Post-nadir diversity loss with photons came from oligoclonal expansion, particularly CD8+ Temra cells. Under photons, naive T cells and diversity fell while effector/memory populations rose. Only patients who died were analyzed for survival; proton advantage is unproven.

The V segment lost 7 bases and the J segment 4 bases; nucleotides outside the gene matches: 8. This CDR3 region has 15 residues. Per the germline V gene, CDR1 is LNHDA and CDR2 is SQIVND (reference sequence). This table comes from immunoSEQ multiplex PCR, and its TCRdb copy is limited to in-frame clones, with some not included. The profile shows some 55,000 clones, around 88% of them singletons. The TCR originated in a man in his forties with gastric cancer. Here the sequenced sample was peripheral blood, taken from a patient treated with photon-based radiotherapy. The chain combines TRBV19 with TRBJ1-5, with 9 nucleotides matching TRBD1. Here the CDR3 reads CASNMDRGRNQPQHF. The DNA of the CDR3 is TGTGCCAGTAATATGGACAGGGGTCGAAATCAGCCCCAGCATTTT. Full variable domain (missing parts from reference TRBV19 and TRBJ1-5): DGGITQSPKYLFRKEGQNVTLSCEQNLNHDAMYWYRQDPGQGLRLIYYSQIVNDFQKGDIAEGYSVSREKKESFPLTVTSAQKNPTAFYLCASNMDRGRNQPQHFGDGTRLSIL.